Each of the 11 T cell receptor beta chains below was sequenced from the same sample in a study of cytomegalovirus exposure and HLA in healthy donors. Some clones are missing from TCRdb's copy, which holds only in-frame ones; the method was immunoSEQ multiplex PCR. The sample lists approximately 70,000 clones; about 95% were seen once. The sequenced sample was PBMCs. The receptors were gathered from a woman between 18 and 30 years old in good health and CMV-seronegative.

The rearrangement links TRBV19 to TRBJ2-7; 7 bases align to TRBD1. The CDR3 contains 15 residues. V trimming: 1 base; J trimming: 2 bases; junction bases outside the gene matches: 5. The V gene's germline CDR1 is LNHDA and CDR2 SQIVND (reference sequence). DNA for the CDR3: TGTGCCAGTAGTATAGGACAGGGTCCTACCTACGAGCAGTACTTC. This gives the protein CASSIGQGPTYEQYF. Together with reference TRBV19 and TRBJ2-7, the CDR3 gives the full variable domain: DGGITQSPKYLFRKEGQNVTLSCEQNLNHDAMYWYRQDPGQGLRLIYYSQIVNDFQKGDIAEGYSVSREKKESFPLTVTSAQKNPTAFYLCASSIGQGPTYEQYFGPGTRLTVT.

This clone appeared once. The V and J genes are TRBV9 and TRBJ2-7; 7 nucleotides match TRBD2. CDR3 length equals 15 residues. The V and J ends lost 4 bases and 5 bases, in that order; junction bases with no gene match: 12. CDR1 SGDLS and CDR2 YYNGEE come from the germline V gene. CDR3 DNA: TGTGCCAGCAGCCCTGTCGGGGAGGGAGGCCACGAGCAGTACTTC. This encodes CASSPVGEGGHEQYF. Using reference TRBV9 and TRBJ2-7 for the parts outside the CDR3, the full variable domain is DSGVTQTPKHLITATGQRVTLRCSPRSGDLSVYWYQQSLDQGLQFLIQYYNGEERAKGNILERFSAQQFPDLHSELNLSSLELGDSALYFCASSPVGEGGHEQYFGPGTRLTVT.

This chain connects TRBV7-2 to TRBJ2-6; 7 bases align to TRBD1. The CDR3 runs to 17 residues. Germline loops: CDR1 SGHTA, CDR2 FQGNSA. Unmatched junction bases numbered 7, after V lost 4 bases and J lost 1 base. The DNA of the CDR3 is TGTGCCAGCAGCTCAGGACAGGCCCTATCTGGGGCCAACGTCCTGACTTTC. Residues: CASSSGQALSGANVLTF.

In DNA, the CDR3 is TGTGCCAGCAGCTTAGCGCAGGGGTGGCGGGATACGCAGTATTTT. It encodes CASSLAQGWRDTQYF. The chain couples TRBV11-2 to TRBJ2-3, with D possibly matching TRBD1 (6 bases). The germline V gene encodes CDR1 SGHAT and CDR2 FQNNGV. V was shortened by 1 base and J by 6 bases, with 14 bases between the two germline ends. This CDR3 has 15 amino acids.

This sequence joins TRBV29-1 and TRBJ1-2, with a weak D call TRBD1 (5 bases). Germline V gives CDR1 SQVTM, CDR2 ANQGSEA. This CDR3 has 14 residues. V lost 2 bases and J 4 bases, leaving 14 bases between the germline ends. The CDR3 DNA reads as TGCAGCGTTGAAAGGCAGGGTTCGGTCTATGGCTACACCTTC. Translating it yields CSVERQGSVYGYTF.

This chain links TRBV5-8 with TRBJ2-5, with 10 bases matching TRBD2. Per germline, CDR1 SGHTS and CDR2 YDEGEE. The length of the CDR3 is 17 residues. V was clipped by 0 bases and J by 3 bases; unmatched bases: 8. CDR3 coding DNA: TGTGCCAGCAGCTTGGCCGGGGCTAGCGGGAGTGAAGAGACCCAGTACTTC. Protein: CASSLAGASGSEETQYF. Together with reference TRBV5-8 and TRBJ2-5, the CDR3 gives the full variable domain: EAGVTQSPTHLIKTRGQQATLRCSPISGHTSVYWYQQALGLGLQFLLWYDEGEERNRGNFPPRFSGRQFPNYSSELNVNALELEDSALYLCASSLAGASGSEETQYFGPGTRLLVL.

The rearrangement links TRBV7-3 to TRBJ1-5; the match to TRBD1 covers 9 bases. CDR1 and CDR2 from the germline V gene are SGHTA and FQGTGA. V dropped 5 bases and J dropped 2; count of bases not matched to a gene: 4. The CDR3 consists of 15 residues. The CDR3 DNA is TGTGCCAGCAGCCTTCGACAGGGGGGCAATCAGCCCCAGCATTTT. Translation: CASSLRQGGNQPQHF.

CDR3 nucleotides: TGTGCCAGCAGTTTAGCTAGCGGGAGATACGAGCAGTACTTC. This encodes CASSLASGRYEQYF. The rearrangement joins TRBV28 to TRBJ2-7, with 10 bases matching TRBD2. V was pared by 2 bases and J by 4 bases, with 2 bases of the junction left unmatched. The CDR3 covers 14 residues. Germline CDR1 is MDHEN and CDR2 is SYDVKM.

The CDR3 bases are TGTGCCAGCACCCGCGGCGCGGGAGAGGCCTACGAGCAGTACTTC. Residues: CASTRGAGEAYEQYF. The genes are TRBV27 and TRBJ2-7, with 7 bases aligning to TRBD2. In germline, CDR1 is MNHEY, CDR2 SMNVEV (reference sequence). After removal of 7 bases from V and 2 bases from J, the junction contained 11 bases not matched to a gene. CDR3 length: 15 residues.

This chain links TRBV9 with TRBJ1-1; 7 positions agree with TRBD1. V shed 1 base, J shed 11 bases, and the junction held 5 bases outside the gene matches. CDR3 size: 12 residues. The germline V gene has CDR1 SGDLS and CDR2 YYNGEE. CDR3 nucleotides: TGTGCCAGCAGCGTATCAGGGGGTGAGGCTTTCTTT. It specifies CASSVSGGEAFF.

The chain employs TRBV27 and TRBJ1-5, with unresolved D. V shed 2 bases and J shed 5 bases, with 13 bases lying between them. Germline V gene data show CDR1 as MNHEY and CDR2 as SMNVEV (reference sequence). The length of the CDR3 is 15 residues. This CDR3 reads CASSLKAPQYQPQHF. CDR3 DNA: TGTGCCAGCAGTTTAAAAGCGCCCCAGTATCAGCCCCAGCATTTT.